The rows below give T cell receptor beta chains drawn from one sample of a study of radiation and T cells in renal cell carcinoma. Assay used: immunoSEQ multiplex PCR; TCRdb lists only in-frame clones, some missing. The table records roughly 90,000 clones, 85% of them present only once. The sequences come from blood, collected from a patient whose treatment included radiotherapy and nephrectomy. All receptors derive from a man in his fifties with renal cell carcinoma. Each CDR3 is given with its conserved first and last residue. D genes are given only for firm matches. Where a row states a size, it is once, few, many or the class of an expanded clone; other rows omit it.

j_gene	v_gene	d_gene	abundance	CDR3aa	CDR3nt
TRBJ1-2	TRBV5-1	TRBD1	-	CASRSDRASSYTF	TGCGCCAGCAGATCTGACAGGGCAAGTAGCTACACCTTC
TRBJ1-5	TRBV6-5	-	-	CASSPGPKNQPQHF	TGTGCCAGCAGCCCAGGACCGAAGAATCAGCCCCAGCATTTT
TRBJ1-5	TRBV28	-	-	CASGRGQPQHF	TGTGCCAGCGGTCGCGGTCAGCCCCAGCATTTT
TRBJ2-2	TRBV5-5	TRBD2	-	CASSLVGLAGAANTGELFF	TGTGCCAGCAGCTTGGTAGGGCTAGCGGGCGCAGCGAACACCGGGGAGCTGTTTTTT
TRBJ1-5	TRBV27	-	once	CASRNRSGRGSNQPQHF	TGTGCCAGCAGAAATCGATCCGGACGGGGTAGCAATCAGCCCCAGCATTTT
TRBJ1-4	TRBV2	-	few	CASSADGGGELFF	TGTGCCAGCAGTGCGGACGGAGGAGGCGAACTGTTTTTT
TRBJ2-7	TRBV10-2	TRBD2	-	CASSESGTSGRYEQYF	TGCGCCAGCAGTGAGTCTGGGACTAGCGGGAGATACGAGCAGTACTTC
TRBJ2-7	TRBV6-1	-	-	CASSQAMGVSYEQYF	TGTGCCAGCAGTCAGGCTATGGGGGTCTCCTACGAGCAGTACTTC
TRBJ1-5	TRBV6-6	-	-	CASSSPRDDRNQPQHF	TGTGCCAGCAGTTCACCCAGGGATGATCGCAATCAGCCCCAGCATTTT
TRBJ1-5	TRBV6-5	-	-	CASRTGTSNQPQHF	TGTGCCAGCAGGACCGGGACAAGCAATCAGCCCCAGCATTTT
TRBJ2-2	TRBV7-3	-	-	CASSLIGGRTGELFF	TGTGCCAGCAGCTTAATCGGGGGTAGGACCGGGGAGCTGTTTTTT
TRBJ1-4	TRBV4-1	-	-	CASSHDWTANEKLFF	TGCGCCAGCAGCCACGACTGGACTGCTAATGAAAAACTGTTTTTT
TRBJ1-1	TRBV2	-	few	CASSDRGRAEAFF	TGTGCCAGCAGTGATCGGGGGAGGGCTGAAGCTTTCTTT
TRBJ1-3	TRBV30	-	-	CAWSAGSGNTIYF	TGTGCCTGGAGTGCGGGCTCTGGAAACACCATATATTTT
TRBJ1-2	TRBV5-1	-	-	CASSLQGRVGYTF	TGCGCCAGCAGCTTGCAGGGGAGGGTTGGCTACACCTTC
TRBJ1-1	TRBV18	-	-	CASSPVRGADTEAFF	TGTGCCAGCTCCCCAGTACGGGGCGCGGACACTGAAGCTTTCTTT
TRBJ2-2	TRBV18	-	once	CASSAVGHLNTGELFF	TGTGCCAGCTCAGCCGTCGGACACCTTAACACCGGGGAGCTGTTTTTT
TRBJ2-7	TRBV6-5	TRBD1	-	CASSYSTVQGAYEQYF	TGTGCCAGCAGTTACTCGACGGTACAGGGGGCATACGAGCAGTACTTC
TRBJ1-1	TRBV30	-	medium-sized	CAWREMNTEAFF	TGTGCCTGGAGAGAAATGAACACTGAAGCTTTCTTT
TRBJ2-7	TRBV6-5	-	-	CASSYGGTPPYEQYF	TGTGCCAGCAGTTACGGTGGGACCCCTCCTTACGAGCAGTACTTC
TRBJ2-3	TRBV28	TRBD2	-	CASSHGLAVTTDTQYF	TGTGCCAGCAGTCATGGACTAGCGGTAACTACAGATACGCAGTATTTT
TRBJ2-1	TRBV7-3	TRBD1	-	CASSVTGGFSYNEQFF	TGTGCCAGCAGCGTCACAGGGGGCTTCTCATACAATGAGCAGTTCTTC
TRBJ1-1	TRBV9	-	few	CASSVGGGSEAFF	TGTGCCAGCAGCGTAGGAGGGGGGTCGGAAGCTTTCTTT
TRBJ2-7	TRBV6-5	-	-	CASSYSIGKSSYEQYF	TGTGCCAGCAGTTACTCGATTGGAAAAAGCTCCTACGAGCAGTACTTC
TRBJ1-1	TRBV6-5	-	-	CASSWTAMNTEAFF	TGTGCCAGCAGCTGGACAGCAATGAACACTGAAGCTTTCTTT
TRBJ2-7	TRBV10-2	-	-	CASSDGGAYEQYF	TGCGCCAGCAGTGATGGGGGAGCCTACGAGCAGTACTTC
TRBJ1-3	TRBV7-2	-	-	CASSTRGNTIYF	TGTGCCAGCAGCACTCGGGGAAACACCATATATTTT
TRBJ2-2	TRBV7-9	TRBD1	-	CASRTPGQGADGELFF	TGTGCCAGCAGGACGCCGGGACAGGGGGCCGACGGGGAGCTGTTTTTT
TRBJ2-5	TRBV5-6	TRBD2	-	CASSLRTSAETQYF	TGTGCCAGCAGCTTACGGACTAGCGCAGAGACCCAGTACTTC
TRBJ1-5	TRBV7-2	-	-	CASSLEAGQPQHF	TGTGCCAGCAGCTTAGAGGCGGGTCAGCCCCAGCATTTT
TRBJ2-1	TRBV9	-	-	CASSVGRGKYNEQFF	TGTGCCAGCAGCGTAGGAAGGGGGAAGTACAATGAGCAGTTCTTC
TRBJ2-7	TRBV19	TRBD2	-	CASSIALTSSEQYF	TGTGCCAGTAGTATAGCCCTGACTAGCTCCGAGCAGTACTTC
TRBJ2-2	TRBV29-1	TRBD1	many	CSVSDRANTGELFF	TGCAGCGTCTCGGACAGGGCGAACACCGGGGAGCTGTTTTTT
TRBJ2-3	TRBV5-1	-	-	CASSLGGGQDTQYF	TGCGCCAGCAGCTTAGGCGGGGGCCAAGATACGCAGTATTTT
TRBJ1-1	TRBV28	-	-	CASSTPAGGAAEAFF	TGTGCCAGCAGCACTCCCGCTGGCGGGGCGGCTGAAGCTTTCTTT
TRBJ2-3	TRBV5-4	TRBD2	-	CASSLGLAGGTDTQYF	TGTGCCAGCAGCCTAGGACTAGCGGGAGGTACAGATACGCAGTATTTT
TRBJ1-4	TRBV30	TRBD1	-	CAWSQQGSYEKLFF	TGTGCCTGGAGTCAACAGGGGTCGTATGAAAAACTGTTTTTT
TRBJ2-7	TRBV6-1	TRBD1	-	CASRRGQNYEQYF	TGTGCCAGCAGAAGGGGACAGAACTACGAGCAGTACTTC
TRBJ2-3	TRBV27	TRBD2	-	CASSKIRTSESYF	TGTGCCAGCAGTAAAATCCGTACTAGCGAATCGTATTTT
TRBJ1-1	TRBV18	TRBD1	-	CASSPIRTGPTEAFF	TGTGCCAGCTCACCAATTAGGACAGGACCCACTGAAGCTTTCTTT
TRBJ1-3	TRBV27	-	-	CASAPITGNTIYF	TGTGCCAGTGCCCCGATTACTGGAAACACCATATATTTT
TRBJ2-3	TRBV5-4	-	-	CASSPRGASDTQYF	TGTGCCAGCAGCCCCCGGGGGGCATCAGATACGCAGTATTTT
TRBJ1-1	TRBV30	TRBD1	-	CAWSTRTGRRSEAFF	TGTGCCTGGAGTACCCGGACAGGGAGAAGATCTGAAGCTTTCTTT
TRBJ2-5	TRBV19	-	-	CASSIPGLVQYF	TGTGCCAGTAGTATTCCAGGACTGGTACAGTACTTC
TRBJ2-1	TRBV2	TRBD1	-	CASRTRDSLYNEQFF	TGTGCCAGCCGTACTAGGGACAGTTTATACAATGAGCAGTTCTTC
TRBJ2-2	TRBV7-3	TRBD1	once	CASSPGTGNTGELFF	TGTGCCAGCAGCCCCGGGACAGGGAACACCGGGGAGCTGTTTTTT
TRBJ1-6	TRBV19	-	-	CASSIAGLGSPLHF	TGTGCCAGTAGTATTGCGGGCCTGGGATCACCCCTCCACTTT
TRBJ2-5	TRBV29-1	-	-	CSVDRNQETQYF	TGCAGCGTTGACAGAAACCAAGAGACCCAGTACTTC
TRBJ1-4	TRBV2	-	-	CASRAQPNEKLFF	TGTGCCAGCAGGGCCCAGCCTAATGAAAAACTGTTTTTT
TRBJ2-3	TRBV9	TRBD1	-	CASSVSPTGAGTDTQYF	TGTGCCAGCAGCGTCTCCCCGACAGGGGCTGGCACAGATACGCAGTATTTT
TRBJ2-1	TRBV19	TRBD2	-	CACSSGRANEQFF	TGTGCCTGTTCTAGCGGGAGGGCCAATGAGCAGTTCTTC
TRBJ2-7	TRBV11-3	-	-	CASSLGVGSYEQYF	TGTGCCAGCAGCTTAGGAGTCGGGTCCTACGAGCAGTACTTC